The TCR beta chain under discussion was sequenced for a study of cytomegalovirus exposure and HLA in healthy donors. The CDR3 spans 15 residues. The J segment lost 7 bases and the V segment lost 2 bases, leaving 7 bases of the junction unmatched. Germline values: CDR1 SEHNR, CDR2 FQNEAQ (reference sequence). It was with 60 Vbeta and 13 Jbeta primers that the PCR ran. Clones were read by immunoSEQ multiplex PCR, and TCRdb kept only the in-frame ones, dropping some. The sample lists 150,000 to 200,000 clones; 65% to 85% were seen once. Specimen: PBMCs. The rearrangement uses TRBV7-9 and TRBJ2-2; 7 bases line up with TRBD2. This clonotype was obtained from a man between 18 and 29 years old in good health and CMV-seronegative. The CDR3 coding sequence is TGTGCCAGCAGCTTAACGAACCGGGGGGACGGGGAGCTGTTTTTT. The encoded protein is CASSLTNRGDGELFF.